These 20 T cell receptor beta chains were all obtained from the same sample, sequenced in a study of T cell changes during pregnancy in multiple sclerosis (dated by TCRdb to about 2019). Library preparation was by the immunoSEQ multiplex PCR assay. This immuneACCESS table, as held by TCRdb, lists in-frame sequences with V and J called but not all clones. Of the missing ones, under half trace to an unresolved V gene in checked studies; the others have no known cause. In all, the sample holds roughly 100,000 clones, and about nine tenths of those were seen once. The top ten clonotypes cover about 3% of the sample. This material consisted of peripheral blood, taken after pregnancy. These receptors were collected from a female donor with multiple sclerosis, enrolled in a pregnancy study.

In this sample, this clone turned up once. The chain employs TRBV19 and TRBJ1-2; D is perhaps TRBD1 (5 bases). Germline CDR1 LNHDA, CDR2 SQIVND (reference sequence). The V end was cut by 9 bases, the J end by 6 bases, with 23 bases between. The CDR3 runs to 15 residues. CDR3 coding DNA: TGTGCCAGCAACTCGGGGACTGAAGATATGCATGGCTACACCTTC. It translates to CASNSGTEDMHGYTF.

The V gene is TRBV7-9, the J gene TRBJ2-7; 10 bases are shared with TRBD1. Germline trimming cut 5 bases from V and 4 bases from J; bases unmatched to any gene: 20. The CDR3 covers 19 residues. The germline V gene encodes CDR1 SEHNR and CDR2 FQNEAQ (reference sequence). The DNA of the CDR3 is TGTGCCAGCAGCACCCAGACTTCCGGGACAGGGGAAAGACTTTACGAGCAGTACTTC. Its translation is CASSTQTSGTGERLYEQYF.

The J gene is TRBJ2-1, the V gene TRBV4-1; TRBD2 matches 12 bases. CDR3 length: 15 residues. V lost 4 bases, J lost 6 bases, and 4 bases stayed unmatched. CDR1 and CDR2 (germline): MGHRA, YSYEKL. This CDR3 is CASSRTSGDFNEQFF. CDR3 bases: TGCGCCAGCAGCCGGACTAGCGGGGACTTCAATGAGCAGTTCTTC.

The chain links TRBV14 to TRBJ2-7, with a possible D match to TRBD2 (5 bases). Germline-derived CDR1 and CDR2 are SGHDN and FVKESK. This CDR3 comprises 15 residues. Trimming removed 0 bases from V and 4 bases from J, with 13 bases in between. The CDR3 nucleotides are TGTGCCAGCAGCCAAGATGCTAGCAGGATGTACGAGCAGTACTTC. Its protein is CASSQDASRMYEQYF.

The chain couples TRBV4-2 to TRBJ2-7, with 7 bases lining up with TRBD2. Trimming removed 0 bases from V and 5 bases from J; junction bases left unmatched: 7. The CDR3 has 15 residues. The germline V gene encodes CDR1 LGHNA and CDR2 YNFKEQ. CDR3 loop: CASSQDIAGGDEQYF. The CDR3 nucleotides read TGTGCCAGCAGCCAAGATATAGCGGGCGGCGACGAGCAGTACTTC.

V usage is TRBV27 and J usage is TRBJ1-6; TRBD1 aligns across 7 bases. The CDR3 has 15 residues. The ends lost 7 bases at V and 9 bases at J; junction bases unmatched: 12. The germline V gene has CDR1 MNHEY and CDR2 SMNVEV (reference sequence). CDR3: CASTLGQARISPLHF. For the CDR3, the DNA is TGTGCCAGCACCCTAGGACAGGCCCGGATTTCACCCCTCCACTTT.

In this sample, this clone turned up a few times. The chain recombines TRBV19 with TRBJ1-2; D unresolved. Looked up from germline, CDR1 is LNHDA and CDR2 is SQIVND (reference sequence). The CDR3 length is 12 residues. Trimming stripped 4 bases from V and 4 bases from J, with 7 bases between. The CDR3 reads CASSNSGYGYTF. In DNA, the CDR3 is TGTGCCAGTAGTAACTCAGGCTATGGCTACACCTTC.

The V gene is TRBV5-6, the J gene TRBJ2-2; D may be TRBD1 (6 bases). Germline V gives CDR1 SGHDT, CDR2 YYEEEE. The CDR3 is 17 residues long. The V end was cut by 2 bases, the J end by 2 bases, with 16 bases between. The chain's CDR3 is CASSFFSRGVNTGELFF. As DNA, the CDR3 is TGTGCCAGCAGCTTCTTTTCCAGGGGCGTCAACACCGGGGAGCTGTTTTTT.

This clone was recorded only once. The rearrangement uses TRBV27 and TRBJ2-6, with 7 bases identical to TRBD2. This CDR3 region has 16 residues. CDR1 and CDR2 from the germline V gene are MNHEY and SMNVEV (reference sequence). V trimming: 8 bases; J trimming: 4 bases; junction bases outside the gene matches: 11. CDR3 nucleotides: TGTGCCAGCCGTAAATGGGAGGGGAGAGGGGCCAACGTCCTGACTTTC. As protein: CASRKWEGRGANVLTF.

CDR3 nucleotides: TGCGCCAGCAGCCAAGATGTTAACAGCCTGAACACCGGGGAGCTGTTTTTT. As protein: CASSQDVNSLNTGELFF. The V and J genes are TRBV4-1 and TRBJ2-2; no firm D call. Germline values: CDR1 MGHRA, CDR2 YSYEKL. V gave up 0 bases and J gave up 1 base, with 12 bases separating them. The CDR3 has 17 residues.

V is TRBV19 and J is TRBJ1-2, with D possibly being TRBD1 (5 bases). Looked up from germline, CDR1 is LNHDA and CDR2 is SQIVND (reference sequence). The CDR3 runs 13 residues. V gave up 6 bases and J gave up 1 base, with 9 bases separating them. The CDR3 DNA follows: TGTGCCAGTAGCTTGGGGGGTAACTATGGCTACACCTTC. Protein product: CASSLGGNYGYTF.

V and J are TRBV18 and TRBJ1-6; 7 bases are shared with TRBD1. V gave up 4 bases and J gave up 10 bases; unmatched junction bases: 7. CDR3 length equals 14 residues. In germline, CDR1 is KGHSH, CDR2 LQKENI. The CDR3 nucleotides are TGTGCCAGCTCACAAGGGGGCAGCGGCTCACCCCTCCACTTT. It translates to CASSQGGSGSPLHF.

This chain uses TRBV13 with TRBJ2-3; TRBD1 matches at 11 bases. The V gene end was trimmed by 5 bases and the J gene end by 1 base; junction bases not matched to a gene: 11. There are 18 residues in the CDR3. Germline values: CDR1 PRHDT, CDR2 FYEKMQ (reference sequence). The CDR3 loop reads CASSAGGQGGVGTDTQYF. For the CDR3, the DNA is TGTGCCAGCAGCGCTGGGGGACAGGGGGGGGTAGGCACAGATACGCAGTATTTT.

This clone was detected only once. This chain uses TRBV14 with TRBJ2-2; 8 bases line up with TRBD2. This CDR3 has 19 residues. Looked up from germline, CDR1 is SGHDN and CDR2 is FVKESK. Trimming took 0 bases from V and 2 from J; bases not matched to a gene: 11. CDR3 in amino acids: CASSQDRGGRLFNTGELFF. CDR3 nucleotides: TGTGCCAGCAGCCAAGATCGGGGGGGAAGGCTCTTTAACACCGGGGAGCTGTTTTTT.

This clone is a singleton in its sample. CDR3 in DNA: TGTGCCAGCCGTCAGACCACAGGGGGCCACACTGAAGCTTTCTTT. Translation gives CASRQTTGGHTEAFF. The chain employs TRBV27 and TRBJ1-1; 9 bases are shared with TRBD1. This CDR3 is built from 15 residues. Germline V gene sequence: CDR1 MNHEY, CDR2 SMNVEV (reference sequence). The J segment lost 3 bases and the V segment lost 8 bases, leaving 10 bases of the junction unmatched.

V is TRBV13 and J is TRBJ1-1, with 8 bases aligning to TRBD1. The CDR3 extends over 13 amino acids. V lost 3 bases, J lost 6 bases, and 3 bases stayed unmatched. Germline V gene data show CDR1 as PRHDT and CDR2 as FYEKMQ (reference sequence). CDR3 DNA sequence: TGTGCCAGCAGCTTTGACAGGGGAGCTGAAGCTTTCTTT. Its protein product is CASSFDRGAEAFF.

The chain employs TRBV2 and TRBJ2-7; TRBD2 aligns across 10 bases. The CDR3 has 15 residues. V lost 3 bases, J lost 4 bases, and 6 bases stayed unmatched. Germline V gene lookup returns CDR1 SNHLY and CDR2 FYNNEI. As DNA, the CDR3 is TGTGCCAGCAGTGATGTAGCGGGGGGCCCATACGAGCAGTACTTC. It encodes CASSDVAGGPYEQYF.

J is TRBJ2-7 and V is TRBV29-1, with D maybe TRBD1 (6 bases). Germline V gene data show CDR1 as SQVTM and CDR2 as ANQGSEA. The CDR3 runs 14 residues. Trimming left V 7 bases short and J 0 bases short, with 16 bases between. CDR3 sequence reads: CSAAPTGNSYEQYF. Here the CDR3 DNA reads TGCAGCGCCGCACCAACAGGGAACTCCTACGAGCAGTACTTC.

The rearrangement uses TRBV6-6 and TRBJ1-2, with TRBD1 matching over 11 bases. Germline V gene sequence: CDR1 MNHNY, CDR2 SVGAGI (reference sequence). J gave up 8 bases and V 2 bases, and 10 bases lay outside the gene matches. The CDR3 is 16 residues long. The CDR3 nucleotides read TGTGCCAGCAGTTACCCTGGACAGGGGGCTTTACAGGGCTACACCTTC. This translates into CASSYPGQGALQGYTF.

V usage is TRBV10-3 and J usage is TRBJ1-5, with TRBD1 matching 9 bases. Losses at the gene ends were 0 bases for V and 5 bases for J; bases not matched to a gene: 2. Germline V CDR1 and CDR2: ENHRY, SYGVKD. This CDR3 has 15 residues. The CDR3 is CAISESDRGYQPQHF. The DNA of the CDR3 is TGTGCCATCAGTGAGTCGGACAGGGGTTATCAGCCCCAGCATTTT.